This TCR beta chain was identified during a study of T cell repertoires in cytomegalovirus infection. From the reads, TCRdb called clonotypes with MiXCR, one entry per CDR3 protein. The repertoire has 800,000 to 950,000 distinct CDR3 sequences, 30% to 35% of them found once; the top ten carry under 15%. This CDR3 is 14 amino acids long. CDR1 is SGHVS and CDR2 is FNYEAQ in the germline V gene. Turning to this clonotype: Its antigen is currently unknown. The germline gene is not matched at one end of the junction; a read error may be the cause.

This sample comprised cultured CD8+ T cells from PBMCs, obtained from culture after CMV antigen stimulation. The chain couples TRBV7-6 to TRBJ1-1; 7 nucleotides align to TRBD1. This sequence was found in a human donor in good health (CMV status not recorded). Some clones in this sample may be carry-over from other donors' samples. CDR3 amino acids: CVSSLRQGNTEAFF. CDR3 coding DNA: TGTGTCAGCAGCTTACGACAGGGAAACACTGAAGCTTTCTTT.